This T cell receptor beta chain was identified during a study of T-cell memory formation after mild COVID-19. Study-level findings and limits: CD4+ clones that contracted lay mainly in CM and EM; CD8+ ones lay in EMRA. Cross-reactive memory apparently joined, as some responding clones appeared in pre-infection memory.

TCRdb ran MiXCR on the 5' RACE reads and lists one entry per CDR3 protein. The sample has under 150,000 distinct CDR3 sequences, roughly 15% seen once. This clonotype turned up a few times. Its antigen is still unknown. The CDR3 is made up of 13 amino acids. CDR1 and CDR2 (germline): SNHLY, FYNNEI. The trim removed 8 bases at V and 4 bases at J, leaving 5 bases unmatched. The receptor was isolated from an adult woman who had mild COVID-19 (a few samples of this study predate the infection). Cell type and time point are not known. The rearrangement uses TRBV2 and TRBJ2-7; 10 bases match TRBD2. Sequenced material: PBMCs or a T cell subset sorted from them (not recorded which). The CDR3 DNA is TGTGCCAGCGGACTAGCGGTACTGTACGAGCAGTACTTC. Protein sequence: CASGLAVLYEQYF.